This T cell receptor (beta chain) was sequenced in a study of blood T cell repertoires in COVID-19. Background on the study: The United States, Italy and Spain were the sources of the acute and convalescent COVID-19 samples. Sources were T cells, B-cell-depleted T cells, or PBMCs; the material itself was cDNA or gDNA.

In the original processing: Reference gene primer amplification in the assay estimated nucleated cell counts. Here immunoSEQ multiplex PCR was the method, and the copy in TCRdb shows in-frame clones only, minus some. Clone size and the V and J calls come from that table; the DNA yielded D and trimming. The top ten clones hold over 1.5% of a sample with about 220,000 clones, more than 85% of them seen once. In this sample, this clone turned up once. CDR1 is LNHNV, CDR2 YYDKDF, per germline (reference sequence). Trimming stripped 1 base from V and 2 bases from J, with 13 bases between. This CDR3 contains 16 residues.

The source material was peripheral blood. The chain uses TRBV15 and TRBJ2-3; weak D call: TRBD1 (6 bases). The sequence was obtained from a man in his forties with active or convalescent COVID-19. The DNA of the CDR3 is TGTGCCACCAGCAGAGTAACAGGGTCGTTCACAGATACGCAGTATTTT. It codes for CATSRVTGSFTDTQYF.